This T cell receptor beta chain was retrieved from a study of cytomegalovirus exposure and HLA in healthy donors. Regarding the study as a whole: Subsequent analysis revealed that first-cohort TCR clusters tended to co-occur in the roughly 120 validation repertoires.

In the case of this clone: Its matching antigen is unknown.

Some clones are missing from TCRdb's copy, which holds only in-frame ones; the method was immunoSEQ multiplex PCR. The sample has about 240,000 clones, approximately 86% seen once. The TCR sequence derives from a woman in her thirties in good health and CMV-seropositive. Input material: PBMCs.

CDR3 in DNA: TGTGCCAGCAGCTTAGGCGGGGCTAGCGGGATACGAGACGAGCAGTACTTC. Translation gives CASSLGGASGIRDEQYF. V and J are TRBV13 and TRBJ2-7, with 9 nucleotides matching TRBD2. Germline V CDR1 and CDR2: PRHDT, FYEKMQ (reference sequence). The CDR3 consists of 17 residues. Trimming removed 0 bases from V and 5 bases from J; junction bases left unmatched: 11.